This T cell receptor (beta chain) was sequenced in a study of blood T cell repertoires in COVID-19. Whole-study context: Samples of COVID-19 (acute and convalescent) were obtained from the United States, Italy and Spain. PBMCs, B-cell-depleted T cells, or T cells were the source of the cDNA or gDNA that made up the material.

As originally analysed: Counts of nucleated cells, estimated from reference gene primer amplification, were obtained. TCRdb keeps only in-frame clones here, not all; method: immunoSEQ multiplex PCR. V and J calls plus clone size are reproduced from that table; the DNA served to infer D and trimming. Of about 250,000 clones listed, about 68% are singletons. Germline V gene lookup returns CDR1 MNHEY and CDR2 SVGAGI. The CDR3 extends over 13 amino acids. V was clipped by 7 bases and J by 4 bases, with 11 bases between them. The sequenced sample was peripheral blood. The sequence derives from a woman of 80 years or more with acute or convalescent COVID-19. This chain joins TRBV6-5 and TRBJ1-5, with D hard to call. The CDR3 DNA reads TGTGCCAGCATGAGGGAGGGTAATCAGCCCCAGCATTTT. Protein product: CASMREGNQPQHF.